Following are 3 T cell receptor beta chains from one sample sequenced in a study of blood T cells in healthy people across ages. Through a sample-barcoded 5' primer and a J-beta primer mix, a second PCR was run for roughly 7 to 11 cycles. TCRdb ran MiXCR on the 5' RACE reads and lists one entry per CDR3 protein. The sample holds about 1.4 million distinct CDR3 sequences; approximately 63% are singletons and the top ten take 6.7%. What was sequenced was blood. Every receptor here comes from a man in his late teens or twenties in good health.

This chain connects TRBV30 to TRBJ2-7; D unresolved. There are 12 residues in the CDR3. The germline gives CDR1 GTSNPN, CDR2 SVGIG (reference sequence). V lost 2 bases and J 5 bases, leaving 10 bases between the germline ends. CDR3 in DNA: TGTGCCTGGAGTATAGGAACCCACGAGCAGTACTTC. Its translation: CAWSIGTHEQYF.

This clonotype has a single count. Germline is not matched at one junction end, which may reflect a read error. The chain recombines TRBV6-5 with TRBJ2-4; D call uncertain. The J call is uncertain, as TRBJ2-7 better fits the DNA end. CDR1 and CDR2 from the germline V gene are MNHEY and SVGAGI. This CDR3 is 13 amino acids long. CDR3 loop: CASSDSVVSEQYF. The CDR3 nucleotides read TGTGCCAGCAGTGACTCGGTAGTAAGCGAGCAGTACTTC.

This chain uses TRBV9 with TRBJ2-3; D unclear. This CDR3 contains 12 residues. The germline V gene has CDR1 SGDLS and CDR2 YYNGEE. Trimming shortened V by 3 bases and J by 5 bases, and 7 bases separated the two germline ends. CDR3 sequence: CASSGVEDTQYF. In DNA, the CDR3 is TGTGCCAGCAGCGGCGTAGAAGATACGCAGTATTTT.